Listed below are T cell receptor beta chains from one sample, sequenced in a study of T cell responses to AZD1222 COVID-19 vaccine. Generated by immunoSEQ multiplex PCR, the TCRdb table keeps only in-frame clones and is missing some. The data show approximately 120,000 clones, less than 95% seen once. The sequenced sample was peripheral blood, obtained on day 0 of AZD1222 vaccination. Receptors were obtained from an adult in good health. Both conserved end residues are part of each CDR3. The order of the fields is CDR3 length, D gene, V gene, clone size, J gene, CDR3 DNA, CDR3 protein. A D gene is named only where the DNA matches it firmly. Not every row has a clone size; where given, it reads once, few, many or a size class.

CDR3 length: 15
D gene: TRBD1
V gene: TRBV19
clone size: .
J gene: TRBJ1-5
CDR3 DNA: TGTGCCAGTAGTAGAGACAGGGTGGGAAATCAGCCCCAGCATTTT
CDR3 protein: CASSRDRVGNQPQHF

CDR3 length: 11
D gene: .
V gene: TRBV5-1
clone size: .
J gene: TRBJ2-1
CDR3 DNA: TGCGCCAGCAGCTTGGCTGGTGAGCAGTTCTTC
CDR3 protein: CASSLAGEQFF

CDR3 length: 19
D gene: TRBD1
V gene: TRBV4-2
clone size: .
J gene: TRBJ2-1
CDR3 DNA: TGTGCCAGCAGCCAGGAAACCGGGACAGGGATCTCAACCTACAATGAGCAGTTCTTC
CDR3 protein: CASSQETGTGISTYNEQFF

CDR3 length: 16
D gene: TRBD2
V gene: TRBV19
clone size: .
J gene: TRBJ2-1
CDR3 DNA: TGTGCCAGTAGTCACCGGACTAGCTCGAACTTTAATGAGCAGTTCTTC
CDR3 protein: CASSHRTSSNFNEQFF

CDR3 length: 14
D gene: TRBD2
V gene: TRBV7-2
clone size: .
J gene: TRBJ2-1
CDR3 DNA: TGTGCCAGCAGCTTTACTAGCGGCCACAATGAGCAGTTCTTC
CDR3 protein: CASSFTSGHNEQFF

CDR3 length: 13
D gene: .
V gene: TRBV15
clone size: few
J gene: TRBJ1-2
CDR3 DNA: TGTGCCACCAGCAGAGAGGGGTTCAATGGCTACACCTTC
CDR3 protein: CATSREGFNGYTF

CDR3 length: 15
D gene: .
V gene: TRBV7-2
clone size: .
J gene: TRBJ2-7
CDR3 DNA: TGTGCCAGCAGCTTAGTAGGCTGGCAGGGGACCGAGCAGTACTTC
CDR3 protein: CASSLVGWQGTEQYF

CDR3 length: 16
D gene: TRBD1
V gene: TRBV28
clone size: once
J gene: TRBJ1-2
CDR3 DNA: TGTGCCAGCAGTCCCCCCGACAGGGCTACATTCTATGGCTACACCTTC
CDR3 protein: CASSPPDRATFYGYTF

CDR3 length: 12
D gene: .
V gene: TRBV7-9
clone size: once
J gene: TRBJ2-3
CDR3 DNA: TGTGCCAGCAGCTTACAGCGGGATACGCAGTATTTT
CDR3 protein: CASSLQRDTQYF

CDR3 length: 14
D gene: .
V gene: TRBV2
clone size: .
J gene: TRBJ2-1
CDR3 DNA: TGTGCCAGCAGTGAATCCCCGGGAGTGAATGAGCAGTTCTTC
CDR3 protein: CASSESPGVNEQFF

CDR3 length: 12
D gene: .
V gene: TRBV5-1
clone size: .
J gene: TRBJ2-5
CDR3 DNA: TGCGCCAGCAGCGAGGCTCAAGAGACCCAGTACTTC
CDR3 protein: CASSEAQETQYF

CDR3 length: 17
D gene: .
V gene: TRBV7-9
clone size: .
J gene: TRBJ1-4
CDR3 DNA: TGTGCCAGCAGCTTAGGTCAAGCAGAAACAACTAATGAAAAACTGTTTTTT
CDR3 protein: CASSLGQAETTNEKLFF

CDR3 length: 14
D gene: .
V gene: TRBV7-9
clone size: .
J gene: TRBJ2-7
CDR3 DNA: TGTGCCAGCAGCTTGAGCAGGGAAGGATGGGAGCAGTACTTC
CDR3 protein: CASSLSREGWEQYF

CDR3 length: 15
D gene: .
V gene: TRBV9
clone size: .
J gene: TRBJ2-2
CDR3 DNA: TGTGCCAGCAGCGGAGGGCAGGGTTACACCGGGGAGCTGTTTTTT
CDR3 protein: CASSGGQGYTGELFF

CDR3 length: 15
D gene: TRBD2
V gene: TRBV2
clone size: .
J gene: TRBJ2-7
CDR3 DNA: TGTGCCAGCAGTGAAGATAGCGGGGCCTTTACCGAGCAGTACTTC
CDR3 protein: CASSEDSGAFTEQYF

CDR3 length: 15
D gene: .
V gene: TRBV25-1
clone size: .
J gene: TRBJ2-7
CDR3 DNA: TGTGCCAGCAGTGAATTTCAGGGGTCGCTTATCGAGCAGTACTTC
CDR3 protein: CASSEFQGSLIEQYF

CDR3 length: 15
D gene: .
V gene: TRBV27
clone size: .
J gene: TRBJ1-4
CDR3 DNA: TGTGCCAGCAGTTTATGGGGGGAGGGGAATGAAAAACTGTTTTTT
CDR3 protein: CASSLWGEGNEKLFF

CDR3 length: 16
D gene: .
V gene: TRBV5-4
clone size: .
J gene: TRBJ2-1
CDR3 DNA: TGTGCCAGCAGCTTGCCCGGATCGGGATTTATGAATGAGCAGTTCTTC
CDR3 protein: CASSLPGSGFMNEQFF

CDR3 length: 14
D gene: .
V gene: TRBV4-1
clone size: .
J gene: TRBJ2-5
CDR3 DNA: TGCGCCAGCAGCCAAGATGTGCGCGGCGTGACCCAGTACTTC
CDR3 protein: CASSQDVRGVTQYF

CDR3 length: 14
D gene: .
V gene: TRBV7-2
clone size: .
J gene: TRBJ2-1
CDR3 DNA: TGTGCCAGCAGCTTCCCCGGGCGGGAACGTGAGCAGTTCTTC
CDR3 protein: CASSFPGREREQFF

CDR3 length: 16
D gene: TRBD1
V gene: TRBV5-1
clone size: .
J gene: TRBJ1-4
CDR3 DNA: TGCGCCAGCAGACCGAATCAGGGGGGCGCTAATGAAAAACTGTTTTTT
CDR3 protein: CASRPNQGGANEKLFF

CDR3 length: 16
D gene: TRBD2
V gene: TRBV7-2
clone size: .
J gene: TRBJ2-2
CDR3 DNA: TGTGCCAGCAGCCCCCAGGGCGGGAGGCGGACCGGGGAGCTGTTTTTT
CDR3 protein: CASSPQGGRRTGELFF

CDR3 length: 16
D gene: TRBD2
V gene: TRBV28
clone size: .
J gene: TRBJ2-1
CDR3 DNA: TGTGCCAGCAGTTTACTATTACCGGGAGGAAACAATGAGCAGTTCTTC
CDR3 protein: CASSLLLPGGNNEQFF

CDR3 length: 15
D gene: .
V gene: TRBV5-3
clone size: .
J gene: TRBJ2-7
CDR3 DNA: TGTGCCAGAAGCCTGGAAGGGGTGAGCTCCTACGAGCAGTACTTC
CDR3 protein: CARSLEGVSSYEQYF

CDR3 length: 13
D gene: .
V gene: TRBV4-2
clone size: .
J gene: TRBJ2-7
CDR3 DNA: TGTGCCAGCAGCCAAAGGTCAGCGGGCGAGCAGTACTTC
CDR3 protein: CASSQRSAGEQYF

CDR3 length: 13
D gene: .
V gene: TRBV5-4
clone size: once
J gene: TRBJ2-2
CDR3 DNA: TGTGCCAGCAGCTTGACCTACACCGGGGAGCTGTTTTTT
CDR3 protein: CASSLTYTGELFF

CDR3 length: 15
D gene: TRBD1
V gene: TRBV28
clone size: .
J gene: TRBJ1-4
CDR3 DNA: TGTGCCAGCAGTTCACCGGGACAGGGGAATGAAAAACTGTTTTTT
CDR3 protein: CASSSPGQGNEKLFF

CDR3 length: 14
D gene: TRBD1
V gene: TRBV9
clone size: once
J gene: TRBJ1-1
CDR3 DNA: TGTGCCAGCAGCGTAGGGGACAGAGGCACTGAAGCTTTCTTT
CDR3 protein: CASSVGDRGTEAFF

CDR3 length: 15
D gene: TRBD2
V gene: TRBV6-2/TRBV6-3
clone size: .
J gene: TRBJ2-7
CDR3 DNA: TGTGCCAGCAGCCCTGGGGGTAGCGGGAGCTACGAGCAGTACTTC
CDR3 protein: CASSPGGSGSYEQYF

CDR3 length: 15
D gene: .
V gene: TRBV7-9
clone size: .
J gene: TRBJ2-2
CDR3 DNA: TGTGCCAGCAGCCCTACCGCTAGGGGAACCGGGGAGCTGTTTTTT
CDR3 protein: CASSPTARGTGELFF

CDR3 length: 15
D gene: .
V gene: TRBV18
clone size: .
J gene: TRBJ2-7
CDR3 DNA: TGTGCCAGCTCACCGTCGGCGGGACCCTGGTACGAGCAGTACTTC
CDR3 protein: CASSPSAGPWYEQYF

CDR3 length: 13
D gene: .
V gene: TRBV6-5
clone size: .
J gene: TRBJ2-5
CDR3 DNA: TGTGCCAGCAACAATCCCAGCTCAGAGACCCAGTACTTC
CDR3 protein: CASNNPSSETQYF

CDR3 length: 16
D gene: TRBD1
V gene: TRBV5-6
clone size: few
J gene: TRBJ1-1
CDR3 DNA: TGTGCCAGCAGCTTAAGACAGGGGGCAGGGAACACTGAAGCTTTCTTT
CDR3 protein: CASSLRQGAGNTEAFF

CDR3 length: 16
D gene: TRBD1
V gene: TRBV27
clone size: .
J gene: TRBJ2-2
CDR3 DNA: TGTGCCAGCAGTTCTGGGACAGGGTGGAACACCGGGGAGCTGTTTTTT
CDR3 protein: CASSSGTGWNTGELFF

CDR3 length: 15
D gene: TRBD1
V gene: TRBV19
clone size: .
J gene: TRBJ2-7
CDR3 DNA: TGTGCCAGTAGTATAGGGGACAGGGGGATCTACGAGCAGTACTTC
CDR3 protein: CASSIGDRGIYEQYF

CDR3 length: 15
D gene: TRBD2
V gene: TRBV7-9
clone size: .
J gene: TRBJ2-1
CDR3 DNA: TGTGCCAGCAGCTTCAGACTAGCGGGAAACAATGAGCAGTTCTTC
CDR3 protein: CASSFRLAGNNEQFF

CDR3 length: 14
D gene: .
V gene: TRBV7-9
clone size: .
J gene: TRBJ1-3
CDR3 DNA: TGTGCCAGCAGCCCGGGACCCTCTGGAAACACCATATATTTT
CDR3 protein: CASSPGPSGNTIYF

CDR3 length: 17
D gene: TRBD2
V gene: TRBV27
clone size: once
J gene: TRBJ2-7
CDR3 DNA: TGTGCCAGCAGTTCCGCGACTAGCGGGATGGGGTCCTACGAGCAGTACTTC
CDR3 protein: CASSSATSGMGSYEQYF

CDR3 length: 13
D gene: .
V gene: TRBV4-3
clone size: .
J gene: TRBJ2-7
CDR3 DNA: TGCGCCAGCAGCCAAAGCGAAGGCTACGAGCAGTACTTC
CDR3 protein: CASSQSEGYEQYF

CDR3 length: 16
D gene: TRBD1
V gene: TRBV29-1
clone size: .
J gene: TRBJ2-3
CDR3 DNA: TGCAGCGTTGACTCCCGGGACAGGGGAAGAACAGATACGCAGTATTTT
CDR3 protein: CSVDSRDRGRTDTQYF

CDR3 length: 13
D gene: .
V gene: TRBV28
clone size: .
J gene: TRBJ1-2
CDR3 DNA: TGTGCCAGCAGCCTTGGACAGAACTATGGCTACACCTTC
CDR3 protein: CASSLGQNYGYTF

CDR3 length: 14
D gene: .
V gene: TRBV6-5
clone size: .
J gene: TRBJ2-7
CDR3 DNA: TGTGCCAGCGGGGTGACTCTCGATTCCTACGAGCAGTACTTC
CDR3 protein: CASGVTLDSYEQYF

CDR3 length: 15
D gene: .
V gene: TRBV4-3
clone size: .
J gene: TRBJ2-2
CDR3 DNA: TGCGCCAGCAGCCAAGGTTCCAGGGTTTCCGGGGAGCTGTTTTTT
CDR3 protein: CASSQGSRVSGELFF

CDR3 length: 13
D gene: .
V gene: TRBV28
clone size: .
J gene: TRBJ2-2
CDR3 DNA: TGTGCCAGCAGTAAGACTAGGACCGGGGAGCTGTTTTTT
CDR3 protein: CASSKTRTGELFF

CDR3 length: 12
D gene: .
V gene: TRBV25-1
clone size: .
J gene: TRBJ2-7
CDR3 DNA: TGTGCCAGCCAACTCCCTCCTCCCGAGCAGTACTTC
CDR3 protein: CASQLPPPEQYF

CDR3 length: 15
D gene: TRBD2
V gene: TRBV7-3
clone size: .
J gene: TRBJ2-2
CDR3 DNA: TGTGCCAGCAGCCTCCAAGCGGGACACACCGGGGAGCTGTTTTTT
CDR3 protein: CASSLQAGHTGELFF

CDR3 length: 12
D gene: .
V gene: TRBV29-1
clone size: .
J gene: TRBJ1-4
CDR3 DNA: TGCAGCGTTGAGGATACAGGCAGAAGGCTGTTTTTT
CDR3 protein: CSVEDTGRRLFF

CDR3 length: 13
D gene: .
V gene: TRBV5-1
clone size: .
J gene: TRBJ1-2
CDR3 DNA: TGCGCCAGCAGCTTCTCTGACAGGCCCGGCTACACCTTC
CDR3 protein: CASSFSDRPGYTF

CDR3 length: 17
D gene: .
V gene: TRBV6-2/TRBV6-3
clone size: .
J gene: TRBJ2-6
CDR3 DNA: TGTGCCAGCAGTTACTCCCGGCGAGGGGCCGGGGCCAACGTCCTGACTTTC
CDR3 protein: CASSYSRRGAGANVLTF

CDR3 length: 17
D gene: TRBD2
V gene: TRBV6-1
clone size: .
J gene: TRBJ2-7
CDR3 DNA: TGTGCCAGCAGTGTGAGACTAGCGGGAGGGCGGTCCTACGAGCAGTACTTC
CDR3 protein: CASSVRLAGGRSYEQYF

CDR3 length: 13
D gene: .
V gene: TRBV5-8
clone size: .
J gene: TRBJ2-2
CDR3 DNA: TGTGCCAGCAGCCCGTATAAGGGCGGGGAGCTGTTTTTT
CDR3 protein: CASSPYKGGELFF

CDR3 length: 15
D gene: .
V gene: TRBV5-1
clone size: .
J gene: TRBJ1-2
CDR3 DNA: TGCGCCAGCAGCTCCGGGACACCCGGGAGCTATGGCTACACCTTC
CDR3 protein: CASSSGTPGSYGYTF

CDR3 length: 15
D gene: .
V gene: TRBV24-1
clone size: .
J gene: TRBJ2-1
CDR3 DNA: TGTGCCACCAGTGATTGGACTAGGGGGCCCGGTGAGCAGTTCTTC
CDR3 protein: CATSDWTRGPGEQFF

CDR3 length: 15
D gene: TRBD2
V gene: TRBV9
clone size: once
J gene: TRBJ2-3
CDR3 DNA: TGTGCCAGCAGCGTAGGTCCAGCGGGAAGTGATACGCAGTATTTT
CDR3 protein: CASSVGPAGSDTQYF

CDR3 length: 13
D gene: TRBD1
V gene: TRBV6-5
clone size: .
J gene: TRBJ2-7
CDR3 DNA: TGTGCCAGCAGACTGACAGGGGTGGGCGAGCAGTACTTC
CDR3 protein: CASRLTGVGEQYF